The sequence of this T cell receptor beta chain was determined in a study of blood T cell repertoires in COVID-19. Participants reported their clinical history, and cohort assignment relied on those reports. How the authors handled the data: Using reference gene primer amplification, nucleated cell counts were estimated. The data were produced by immunoSEQ multiplex PCR, yet TCRdb's version contains in-frame clones alone and is incomplete. V and J calls and clone size come straight from that table; D and trimming were deduced from the DNA. The table lists fewer than 350,000 clones, about nine tenths of them singletons, with about 0.94% in the top ten. Sequenced input: PBMCs or T cells enriched from blood (not recorded which). The TCR sequence derives from a woman in her 30s who had been exposed to COVID-19.

The CDR3 protein is CASGLAGGPGTGELFF. The CDR3 DNA reads TGTGCCAGTGGACTAGCGGGAGGGCCTGGCACCGGGGAGCTGTTTTTT. The rearrangement links TRBV7-3 to TRBJ2-2; TRBD2 matches at 15 bases. The CDR3 is 16 residues long. The V gene end was trimmed by 9 bases and the J gene end by 4 bases; junction bases not matched to a gene: 6. Germline CDR1 is SGHTA and CDR2 is FQGTGA.